The 11 T cell receptor beta chains given below trace back to one sample, sequenced in a study of molecular identifiers for immune sequencing clone quantification. From the PCR reads, TCRdb called clonotypes with MiXCR, one entry per CDR3 protein. The table lists approximately 680,000 distinct CDR3 sequences, around 25% of them singletons. Source material: naive CD8+ T cells from blood, with Jurkat cell RNA spiked in. Subset in this sample: FACS-sorted CD8+CD4-CCR7+CD45RA+ naive T cells. The receptors come from a human donor in good health. Some libraries in this study had Jurkat cell RNA spiked in.

This clonotype was recorded at least ten times. The gene calls are TRBV2 and TRBJ2-7, with TRBD1 identical over 7 bases. Germline CDR1 and CDR2: SNHLY and FYNNEI. This CDR3 has 16 amino acids. With 0 bases clipped from V and 3 bases from J, the junction kept 8 bases outside the gene matches. The CDR3 protein is CASSEAPGTALYEQYF. CDR3 in DNA: TGTGCCAGCAGTGAAGCCCCCGGGACAGCTCTCTACGAGCAGTACTTC.

The chain joins TRBV5-3 to TRBJ1-1; D might be TRBD1 (5 bases). TRBV5-3 is sorted into the ORF group, with uncertain function. V shed 0 bases and J shed 1 base, with 10 bases lying between them. CDR3 length: 15 residues. The DNA for the CDR3 is TGTGCCAGAAGCTTGGGGACACCCGAGAACACTGAAGCTTTCTTT. It yields the protein CARSLGTPENTEAFF.

Ten or more counts support this clonotype. The chain couples TRBV5-6 to TRBJ2-7, with TRBD1 matching over 8 bases. J lost 3 bases, V lost 2 bases, and 4 bases had no gene match. Germline values: CDR1 SGHDT, CDR2 YYEEEE. This CDR3 has 14 amino acids. CDR3 sequence (DNA): TGTGCCAGCAGCTTTGGGACAGGTTACTACGAGCAGTACTTC. Protein: CASSFGTGYYEQYF.

Turning to this clonotype: Sequence at one end of the junction differs from germline and may be a read error. V and J are TRBV27 and TRBJ1-1, with a tentative D call TRBD1 (6 bases). This CDR3 comprises 16 residues. Looked up from germline, CDR1 is MNHEY and CDR2 is SMNVEV (reference sequence). CDR3 coding DNA: TGTGCCAGCAGCTTATCACCGGGGGCCCACGGCACTGAAGCTTTCTTT. This sequence encodes CASSLSPGAHGTEAFF.

This clonotype showed up many times. The chain joins TRBV19 to TRBJ2-2; 14 bases match TRBD2. The junction had 11 bases not matched to a gene; V was cut back by 5 bases and J by 6 bases. Germline V gene data show CDR1 as LNHDA and CDR2 as SQIVND (reference sequence). CDR3 length equals 18 residues. The CDR3 region is CASSSLGTSGSTPGELFF. CDR3 DNA sequence: TGTGCCAGTAGTTCCCTCGGGACTAGCGGGAGCACGCCCGGGGAGCTGTTTTTT.

The chain carries TRBV7-9 and TRBJ1-3; 8 bases line up with TRBD1. Germline values: CDR1 SEHNR, CDR2 FQNEAQ (reference sequence). Unmatched junction bases numbered 17, after V lost 10 bases and J lost 0 bases. The CDR3 sequence is 18 residues long. The CDR3 reads CANGGGRGQLTSGNTIYF. The CDR3 bases are TGTGCCAACGGGGGGGGCAGGGGGCAACTAACCTCTGGAAACACCATATATTTT. The variable domain in full, with the rest retrieved from reference TRBV7-9 and TRBJ1-3, is DTGVSQNPRHKITKRGQNVTFRCDPISEHNRLYWYRQTLGQGPEFLTYFQNEAQLEKSRLLSDRFSAERPKGSFSTLEIQRTEQGDSAMYLCANGGGRGQLTSGNTIYFGEGSWLTVV.

This clonotype was seen repeatedly, ten times or more. CDR3 amino acids: CASSLLAGEETQYF. The CDR3 region has the DNA TGTGCCAGCAGCCTCCTAGCGGGGGAAGAGACCCAGTACTTC. The gene calls are TRBV27 and TRBJ2-5; 10 bases map to TRBD2. Looked up from germline, CDR1 is MNHEY and CDR2 is SMNVEV (reference sequence). CDR3 length: 14 amino acids. The V segment lost 6 bases and the J segment 3 bases; nucleotides outside the gene matches: 4.

This clonotype has only a few counts. This chain links TRBV4-1 with TRBJ2-2, with 8 nucleotides matching TRBD1. Germline V gene lookup returns CDR1 MGHRA and CDR2 YSYEKL. The trim removed 4 bases at V and 7 bases at J, leaving 5 bases unmatched. This CDR3 is built from 14 residues. This CDR3 reads CASSPQGAGGELFF. In DNA, the CDR3 is TGCGCCAGCAGCCCCCAGGGGGCGGGCGGGGAGCTGTTTTTT.

The rearrangement uses TRBV7-9 and TRBJ2-2; weak D call: TRBD2 (6 bases). V dropped 3 bases and J dropped 4 bases, with 21 bases sitting between them. Germline V gene sequence: CDR1 SEHNR, CDR2 FQNEAQ (reference sequence). There are 18 residues in the CDR3. The CDR3 DNA is TGTGCCAGCAGCTTTGTCGCGGGACGGGGAGAGGGCACCGGGGAGCTGTTTTTT. It translates to CASSFVAGRGEGTGELFF.

This clonotype was counted many times. J is TRBJ1-5 and V is TRBV4-1, with unresolved D. Trimming shortened V by 1 base and J by 7 bases, and 5 bases separated the two germline ends. The germline CDR1 and CDR2 sequences are MGHRA and YSYEKL. This CDR3 has 12 amino acids. The CDR3 DNA sequence: TGCGCCAGCAGCCAAGGAGGACAGCCCCAGCATTTT. Protein product: CASSQGGQPQHF.

This chain joins TRBV11-2 and TRBJ1-4; D perhaps matches TRBD1 (5 bases). The CDR3 runs 17 residues. Trimming removed 1 base from V and 4 bases from J, with 16 bases in between. Per the germline V gene, CDR1 is SGHAT and CDR2 is FQNNGV. The CDR3 nucleotides are TGTGCCAGCAGCTTAGGAGGGTTGGGACGGGATAATGAAAAACTGTTTTTT. It translates to CASSLGGLGRDNEKLFF.